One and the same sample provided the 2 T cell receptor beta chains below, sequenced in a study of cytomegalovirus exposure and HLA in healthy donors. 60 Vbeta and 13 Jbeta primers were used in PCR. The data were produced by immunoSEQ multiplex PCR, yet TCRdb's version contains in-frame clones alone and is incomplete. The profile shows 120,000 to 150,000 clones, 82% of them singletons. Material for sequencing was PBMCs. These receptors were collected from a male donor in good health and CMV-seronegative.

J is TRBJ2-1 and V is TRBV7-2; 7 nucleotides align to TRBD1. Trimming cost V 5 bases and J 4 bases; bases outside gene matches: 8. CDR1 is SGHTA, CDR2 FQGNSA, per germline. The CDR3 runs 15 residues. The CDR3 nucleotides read TGTGCCAGCAGCCCCGACAGGGTACGTTACAATGAGCAGTTCTTC. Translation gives CASSPDRVRYNEQFF.

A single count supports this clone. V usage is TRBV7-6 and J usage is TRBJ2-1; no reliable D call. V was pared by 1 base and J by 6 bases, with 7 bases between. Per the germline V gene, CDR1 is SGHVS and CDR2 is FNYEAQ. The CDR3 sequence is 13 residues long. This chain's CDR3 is CASSLGSINEQFF. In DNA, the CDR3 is TGTGCCAGCAGCTTAGGGAGTATCAATGAGCAGTTCTTC.